The 16 T cell receptor beta chains below were found in one sample sequenced in a study of control samples from healthy donors and cancer patients. Assay: immunoSEQ multiplex PCR; the TCRdb copy retains only in-frame clones and omits some. The profile shows approximately 92,000 clones, 85% to 95% of them singletons. What was sequenced was blood. The receptors here all came from a woman aged 25 to 39 in good health.

V usage is TRBV19 and J usage is TRBJ1-6, with a tentative D call TRBD1 (5 bases). The CDR3 loop spans 20 amino acids. The V gene's germline CDR1 is LNHDA and CDR2 SQIVND (reference sequence). V was cut by 4 bases and J by 8 bases, with 30 bases left in between. The CDR3 spells CASSKSGTGTGPGRDSPLHF. DNA of the CDR3: TGTGCCAGTAGTAAATCCGGGACGGGGACCGGACCAGGCCGGGATTCACCCCTCCACTTT.

In nucleotides, the CDR3 is TGTGCCAGCGTTGTTGGTCCCAGCATGGTCTCTGAAGCTTTCTTT. Its protein product is CASVVGPSMVSEAFF. The genes are TRBV7-8 and TRBJ1-1; the D is unclear. Germline V gives CDR1 SGHVS, CDR2 FQNEAQ. V was clipped by 8 bases and J by 6 bases, with 22 bases between them. The CDR3 has 15 residues.

The CDR3 protein is CASSLLGGTYNEQFF. The CDR3 nucleotides read TGTGCCAGCAGCTTACTGGGCGGGACATACAATGAGCAGTTCTTC. This chain uses TRBV7-2 with TRBJ2-1; the D call may be TRBD1 or TRBD2 (6 bases each). The CDR3 is 15 residues long. The V end was cut by 2 bases, the J end by 4 bases, with 12 bases between. CDR1 SGHTA and CDR2 FQGNSA come from the germline V gene.

V and J are TRBV27 and TRBJ2-7; D possibly corresponds to TRBD1 (6 bases). Per the germline V gene, CDR1 is MNHEY and CDR2 is SMNVEV (reference sequence). With 0 bases removed from V and 3 bases from J, the gap between germline ends came to 9 bases. The CDR3 covers 14 residues. The CDR3: CASSLSSRGYEQYF. In DNA form, the CDR3 reads TGTGCCAGCAGTTTATCATCCAGGGGCTACGAGCAGTACTTC.

The chain uses TRBV5-1 and TRBJ2-3; 9 positions agree with TRBD1. CDR1 and CDR2 (germline): SGHRS, YFSETQ. V was pared by 1 base and J by 4 bases, with 4 bases of the junction left unmatched. The CDR3 spans 15 residues. CDR3 loop: CASSLSTGGPDTQYF. CDR3 DNA sequence: TGCGCCAGCAGCTTGTCGACAGGGGGGCCAGATACGCAGTATTTT.

The gene calls are TRBV5-4 and TRBJ2-5, with D perhaps matching TRBD1 (5 bases). Germline CDR1 and CDR2: SGHNT and YYREEE (reference sequence). Trimming cost V 4 bases and J 4 bases, with 20 bases left between them. This CDR3 has 16 amino acids. The DNA of the CDR3 is TGTGCCAGCAGCCCCCCTTCCGGCAGGGATGGAGAGACCCAGTACTTC. It yields the protein CASSPPSGRDGETQYF.

V usage is TRBV4-1 and J usage is TRBJ2-1, with TRBD2 identical over 8 bases. From germline, CDR1 is MGHRA and CDR2 YSYEKL. The V segment lost 0 bases and the J segment 0 bases; nucleotides outside the gene matches: 4. CDR3 length: 17 amino acids. CDR3 DNA: TGCGCCAGCAGCCAAGAAGAGCGGGGGAGCTCCTACAATGAGCAGTTCTTC. Protein: CASSQEERGSSYNEQFF.

There are a few counts of this clone. The rearrangement links TRBV9 to TRBJ2-5; tentatively, D is TRBD1 (6 bases). The CDR3 is 14 residues long. Trimming cost V 5 bases and J 1 base, with 12 bases left between them. The germline V gene has CDR1 SGDLS and CDR2 YYNGEE. The CDR3 coding sequence is TGTGCCAGCAGTCCGGGACAAACCCAAGAGACCCAGTACTTC. This gives the protein CASSPGQTQETQYF.

J is TRBJ2-1 and V is TRBV4-1; D remains unclear. V shed 1 base and J shed 0 bases, with 4 bases lying between them. In germline, CDR1 is MGHRA, CDR2 YSYEKL. This CDR3 region has 14 residues. Here the CDR3 DNA reads TGCGCCAGCAGCCAAGTAGGCTCCTACAATGAGCAGTTCTTC. This sequence encodes CASSQVGSYNEQFF.

This rearrangement joins TRBV7-8 to TRBJ2-3; 14 nucleotides align to TRBD2. Per germline, CDR1 SGHVS and CDR2 FQNEAQ. The CDR3 covers 15 residues. The ends lost 6 bases at V and 4 bases at J; junction bases unmatched: 3. CDR3 DNA: TGTGCCAGCAGTAAGACTAGCGGGAGGGCAGATACGCAGTATTTT. Translating gives CASSKTSGRADTQYF.

The chain links TRBV9 to TRBJ1-6, with D hard to call. CDR3 length equals 15 residues. CDR1 and CDR2 (germline): SGDLS, YYNGEE. Trimming took 0 bases from V and 6 from J, leaving 10 bases between them. Written as DNA, the CDR3 is TGTGCCAGCAGCGTAGGTCCAGGTTTTAATTCACCCCTCCACTTT. Its translation is CASSVGPGFNSPLHF.

This clone was recorded once. The chain is built from TRBV5-5 and TRBJ1-1; perhaps TRBD1 as D (5 bases). Germline CDR1 SGHKS, CDR2 YYEKEE (reference sequence). This CDR3 is built from 16 residues. Trimming took 1 base from V and 2 from J, leaving 15 bases between them. The CDR3 sequence is CASSLWRDGLNTEAFF. The DNA for the CDR3 is TGTGCCAGCAGCTTGTGGAGGGACGGACTAAACACTGAAGCTTTCTTT.

The chain carries TRBV30 and TRBJ2-1; D not certain. The V end lost 0 bases, the J end lost 7 bases, and 7 bases lay between the germline ends. The germline CDR1 and CDR2 sequences are GTSNPN and SVGIG (reference sequence). This CDR3 comprises 12 residues. The CDR3 loop reads CAWSVTGNEQFF. CDR3 nucleotide sequence: TGTGCCTGGAGTGTAACCGGGAATGAGCAGTTCTTC.

The chain carries TRBV28 and TRBJ1-5; 7 bases align to TRBD1. Looked up from germline, CDR1 is MDHEN and CDR2 is SYDVKM. V trimming: 4 bases; J trimming: 4 bases; junction bases outside the gene matches: 7. The CDR3 length is 15 residues. The CDR3 DNA reads as TGTGCCAGCAGTTCAGGGTCAGGGGGAAATCAGCCCCAGCATTTT. Translating it yields CASSSGSGGNQPQHF. Using reference TRBV28 and TRBJ1-5 for the parts outside the CDR3, the full variable domain is DVKVTQSSRYLVKRTGEKVFLECVQDMDHENMFWYRQDPGLGLRLIYFSYDVKMKEKGDIPEGYSVSREKKERFSLILESASTNQTSMYLCASSSGSGGNQPQHFGDGTRLSIL.

This chain uses TRBV6-5 with TRBJ1-1; D unresolved. This CDR3 spans 12 amino acids. The V gene lost 2 bases and the J gene lost 11 bases, with 12 bases spanning the gap. Germline loops: CDR1 MNHEY, CDR2 SVGAGI. This CDR3 reads CASSYRADLAFF. The DNA for the CDR3 is TGTGCCAGCAGTTACCGGGCGGACTTGGCTTTCTTT.

The CDR3 reads CASSDRDQETQYF. CDR3 DNA: TGTGCCAGCAGTGATCGGGACCAAGAGACCCAGTACTTC. V is TRBV6-1 and J is TRBJ2-5; D not certain. With 3 bases removed from V and 0 bases from J, the gap between germline ends came to 5 bases. Looked up from germline, CDR1 is MNHNS and CDR2 is SASEGT. The CDR3 extends over 13 amino acids.